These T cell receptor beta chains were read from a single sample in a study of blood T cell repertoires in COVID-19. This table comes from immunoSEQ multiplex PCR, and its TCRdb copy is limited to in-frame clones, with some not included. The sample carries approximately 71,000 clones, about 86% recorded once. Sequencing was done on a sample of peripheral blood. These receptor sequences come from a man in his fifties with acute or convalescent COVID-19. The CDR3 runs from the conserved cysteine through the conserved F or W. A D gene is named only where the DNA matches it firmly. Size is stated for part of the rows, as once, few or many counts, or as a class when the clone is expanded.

cdr3_aa: CASRQGETGYTF; cdr3_nt: TGCGCCAGCAGACAAGGGGAAACTGGCTACACCTTC; clone_size: -; cdr3_length: 12; v_call: TRBV10-2; d_call: -; j_call: TRBJ1-2
cdr3_aa: CASSPRPSYNEQFF; cdr3_nt: TGTGCCAGCAGCCCGAGGCCCTCCTACAATGAGCAGTTCTTC; clone_size: -; cdr3_length: 14; v_call: TRBV11-3; d_call: -; j_call: TRBJ2-1
cdr3_aa: CASGLYEQYF; cdr3_nt: TGTGCCAGCGGGCTTTACGAGCAGTACTTC; clone_size: -; cdr3_length: 10; v_call: TRBV12-3/TRBV12-4; d_call: -; j_call: TRBJ2-7
cdr3_aa: CASSPAFTGSYEQYF; cdr3_nt: TGTGCCAGCTCACCTGCTTTTACAGGGTCCTACGAGCAGTACTTC; clone_size: -; cdr3_length: 15; v_call: TRBV18; d_call: -; j_call: TRBJ2-7
cdr3_aa: CATRGSGNTEAFF; cdr3_nt: TGTGCCACCAGGGGTTCAGGGAACACTGAAGCTTTCTTT; clone_size: -; cdr3_length: 13; v_call: TRBV24-1; d_call: -; j_call: TRBJ1-1
cdr3_aa: CASSLPRLGTSGGNEQFF; cdr3_nt: TGTGCCAGCAGCCTCCCCCGATTGGGGACTAGCGGGGGTAATGAGCAGTTCTTC; clone_size: -; cdr3_length: 18; v_call: TRBV3-1/TRBV3-2; d_call: TRBD2; j_call: TRBJ2-1
cdr3_aa: CASSLLGQRNEKLFF; cdr3_nt: TGTGCCAGCAGCTTGTTGGGGCAGCGTAATGAAAAACTGTTTTTT; clone_size: -; cdr3_length: 15; v_call: TRBV5-6; d_call: -; j_call: TRBJ1-4
cdr3_aa: CASSSQLQETQYF; cdr3_nt: TGTGCCAGCAGCTCCCAACTACAAGAGACCCAGTACTTC; clone_size: -; cdr3_length: 13; v_call: TRBV11-2; d_call: -; j_call: TRBJ2-5
cdr3_aa: CASSLPGQGPLGANVLTF; cdr3_nt: TGTGCCAGCAGCCTACCGGGACAGGGGCCCCTCGGGGCCAACGTCCTGACTTTC; clone_size: -; cdr3_length: 18; v_call: TRBV14; d_call: TRBD1; j_call: TRBJ2-6
cdr3_aa: CASSDSLNTGELFF; cdr3_nt: TGTGCCAGCTCGGACAGCTTGAACACCGGGGAGCTGTTTTTT; clone_size: -; cdr3_length: 14; v_call: TRBV18; d_call: -; j_call: TRBJ2-2
cdr3_aa: CASSLALGQMGGYTF; cdr3_nt: TGTGCCAGCAGCTTAGCGCTGGGACAAATGGGGGGCTACACCTTC; clone_size: -; cdr3_length: 15; v_call: TRBV7-2; d_call: -; j_call: TRBJ1-2
cdr3_aa: CASSTSPGQGNTGELFF; cdr3_nt: TGTGCCAGCAGCACGAGTCCGGGACAGGGGAACACCGGGGAGCTGTTTTTT; clone_size: once; cdr3_length: 17; v_call: TRBV7-3; d_call: TRBD1; j_call: TRBJ2-2
cdr3_aa: CASSYSRQLNTEAFF; cdr3_nt: TGTGCCAGCAGTTACTCGAGGCAGCTGAACACTGAAGCTTTCTTT; clone_size: -; cdr3_length: 15; v_call: TRBV6-6; d_call: -; j_call: TRBJ1-1
cdr3_aa: CASSLDGFGHRYNEQFF; cdr3_nt: TGTGCCAGCAGCTTAGATGGGTTTGGACATCGCTACAATGAGCAGTTCTTC; clone_size: -; cdr3_length: 17; v_call: TRBV11-3; d_call: -; j_call: TRBJ2-1
cdr3_aa: CASSLLDTEAFF; cdr3_nt: TGTGCCAGCAGTTTACTCGACACTGAAGCTTTCTTT; clone_size: -; cdr3_length: 12; v_call: TRBV28; d_call: -; j_call: TRBJ1-1
cdr3_aa: CASRTLGLAGGPVEQYF; cdr3_nt: TGTGCCAGCAGGACCTTGGGACTAGCGGGAGGGCCGGTCGAGCAGTACTTC; clone_size: -; cdr3_length: 17; v_call: TRBV28; d_call: TRBD2; j_call: TRBJ2-7
cdr3_aa: CASSQLGDYGYTF; cdr3_nt: TGTGCCAGCAGCCAATTAGGAGACTATGGCTACACCTTC; clone_size: -; cdr3_length: 13; v_call: TRBV16; d_call: -; j_call: TRBJ1-2
cdr3_aa: CASSSGLAGTSSYNEQFF; cdr3_nt: TGCGCCAGCAGCTCTGGACTAGCGGGGACGAGCTCCTACAATGAGCAGTTCTTC; clone_size: once; cdr3_length: 18; v_call: TRBV5-1; d_call: TRBD2; j_call: TRBJ2-1
cdr3_aa: CSVNWAGISSYEQYF; cdr3_nt: TGCAGCGTCAATTGGGCAGGAATATCCTCCTACGAGCAGTACTTC; clone_size: -; cdr3_length: 15; v_call: TRBV29-1; d_call: -; j_call: TRBJ2-7
cdr3_aa: CASSPASGSRTDTQYF; cdr3_nt: TGTGCCAGCAGTCCGGCTTCGGGGTCGAGGACAGATACGCAGTATTTT; clone_size: -; cdr3_length: 16; v_call: TRBV7-8; d_call: -; j_call: TRBJ2-3
cdr3_aa: CASSDTGSSGNTIYF; cdr3_nt: TGCGCCAGCAGTGATACAGGGAGCTCTGGAAACACCATATATTTT; clone_size: -; cdr3_length: 15; v_call: TRBV10-1; d_call: -; j_call: TRBJ1-3
cdr3_aa: CASSPSGTAASSYEQYF; cdr3_nt: TGTGCCAGCAGCCCGTCAGGGACTGCGGCTAGCTCCTACGAGCAGTACTTC; clone_size: -; cdr3_length: 17; v_call: TRBV7-6; d_call: -; j_call: TRBJ2-7
cdr3_aa: CASSQLNRDLSEQYF; cdr3_nt: TGCGCCAGCAGCCAATTAAACAGGGACCTTTCCGAGCAGTACTTC; clone_size: -; cdr3_length: 15; v_call: TRBV4-1; d_call: -; j_call: TRBJ2-7
cdr3_aa: CASRADRSGNTEAFF; cdr3_nt: TGCGCCAGCAGAGCCGACCGGAGTGGGAACACTGAAGCTTTCTTT; clone_size: -; cdr3_length: 15; v_call: TRBV10-2; d_call: -; j_call: TRBJ1-1
cdr3_aa: CASGWDRGWDQPQHF; cdr3_nt: TGTGCTAGTGGTTGGGACAGGGGTTGGGATCAGCCCCAGCATTTT; clone_size: -; cdr3_length: 15; v_call: TRBV12-5; d_call: TRBD1; j_call: TRBJ1-5
cdr3_aa: CASSPDWAVYTF; cdr3_nt: TGTGCCAGCAGCCCCGATTGGGCCGTTTACACCTTC; clone_size: -; cdr3_length: 12; v_call: TRBV12-3/TRBV12-4; d_call: -; j_call: TRBJ1-2
cdr3_aa: CASSYRPGSGNEQFF; cdr3_nt: TGTGCCAGCAGTTACAGACCAGGGTCTGGCAATGAGCAGTTCTTC; clone_size: -; cdr3_length: 15; v_call: TRBV6-5; d_call: -; j_call: TRBJ2-1
cdr3_aa: CASSLLAGVNEQFF; cdr3_nt: TGCGCCAGCAGCCTTCTAGCGGGGGTCAATGAGCAGTTCTTC; clone_size: -; cdr3_length: 14; v_call: TRBV5-1; d_call: TRBD2; j_call: TRBJ2-1
cdr3_aa: CASSEWTGEPEQFF; cdr3_nt: TGTGCCAGCAGTGAATGGACAGGGGAGCCTGAGCAGTTCTTC; clone_size: -; cdr3_length: 14; v_call: TRBV6-1; d_call: TRBD1; j_call: TRBJ2-1
cdr3_aa: CASSSSQREGAPYEQYF; cdr3_nt: TGTGCCAGCAGCTCATCACAGCGGGAGGGAGCCCCCTACGAGCAGTACTTC; clone_size: -; cdr3_length: 17; v_call: TRBV11-3; d_call: TRBD2; j_call: TRBJ2-7
cdr3_aa: CATARGTGDEQFF; cdr3_nt: TGTGCCACCGCGCGAGGGACAGGGGATGAGCAGTTCTTC; clone_size: -; cdr3_length: 13; v_call: TRBV9; d_call: TRBD1; j_call: TRBJ2-1
cdr3_aa: CASSQEDRDTEAFF; cdr3_nt: TGTGCCAGCAGCCAAGAAGACAGGGACACTGAAGCTTTCTTT; clone_size: -; cdr3_length: 14; v_call: TRBV3-1/TRBV3-2; d_call: TRBD1; j_call: TRBJ1-1
cdr3_aa: CAGARGPNTGELFF; cdr3_nt: TGTGCCGGGGCAAGGGGCCCGAACACCGGGGAGCTGTTTTTT; clone_size: -; cdr3_length: 14; v_call: TRBV6-5; d_call: -; j_call: TRBJ2-2
cdr3_aa: CATSREPARDRYNEQFF; cdr3_nt: TGTGCCACCAGCAGGGAGCCTGCCCGGGACAGGTACAATGAGCAGTTCTTC; clone_size: -; cdr3_length: 17; v_call: TRBV15; d_call: TRBD1; j_call: TRBJ2-1
cdr3_aa: CASSQRGGYNEQFF; cdr3_nt: TGCGCCAGCAGCCAGCGGGGGGGTTACAATGAGCAGTTCTTC; clone_size: many; cdr3_length: 14; v_call: TRBV4-1; d_call: TRBD2; j_call: TRBJ2-1
cdr3_aa: CASSSGTGKGYTEQFF; cdr3_nt: TGTGCCAGCAGTTCCGGGACAGGGAAAGGCTATACTGAGCAGTTCTTC; clone_size: -; cdr3_length: 16; v_call: TRBV7-3; d_call: TRBD1; j_call: TRBJ2-1
cdr3_aa: CASSFGLGGPGAQYF; cdr3_nt: TGCGCCAGCAGCTTTGGTTTAGGCGGGCCGGGGGCCCAGTACTTC; clone_size: once; cdr3_length: 15; v_call: TRBV5-1; d_call: -; j_call: TRBJ2-5
cdr3_aa: CAWSHLQGMGYEQYF; cdr3_nt: TGTGCCTGGAGTCACCTACAGGGGATGGGGTACGAGCAGTACTTC; clone_size: -; cdr3_length: 15; v_call: TRBV30; d_call: TRBD1; j_call: TRBJ2-7
cdr3_aa: CASSPIEDTQYF; cdr3_nt: TGTGCCAGCTCACCAATAGAAGATACGCAGTATTTT; clone_size: -; cdr3_length: 12; v_call: TRBV18; d_call: -; j_call: TRBJ2-3
cdr3_aa: CASSGGTGGYQPQHF; cdr3_nt: TGTGCCAGCAGTGGTGGGACAGGGGGGTATCAGCCCCAGCATTTT; clone_size: -; cdr3_length: 15; v_call: TRBV2; d_call: TRBD1; j_call: TRBJ1-5
cdr3_aa: CASTPWGRAAGELFF; cdr3_nt: TGTGCCAGCACCCCCTGGGGCAGGGCGGCCGGGGAGCTGTTTTTT; clone_size: -; cdr3_length: 15; v_call: TRBV4-2; d_call: -; j_call: TRBJ2-2
cdr3_aa: CASSYSLGAPLFF; cdr3_nt: TGTGCCAGCAGTTACTCGTTGGGGGCACCACTGTTTTTT; clone_size: -; cdr3_length: 13; v_call: TRBV6-5; d_call: -; j_call: TRBJ1-4
cdr3_aa: CASSNETFSGNTIYF; cdr3_nt: TGTGCCAGCTCAAATGAGACATTCTCTGGAAACACCATATATTTT; clone_size: once; cdr3_length: 15; v_call: TRBV18; d_call: -; j_call: TRBJ1-3
cdr3_aa: CASRTSGSPTDTQYF; cdr3_nt: TGTGCCAGCAGGACTAGCGGGAGCCCCACAGATACGCAGTATTTT; clone_size: -; cdr3_length: 15; v_call: TRBV6-1; d_call: TRBD2; j_call: TRBJ2-3
cdr3_aa: CAWRDRETRELFF; cdr3_nt: TGTGCCTGGAGGGACAGGGAGACCCGGGAGCTGTTTTTT; clone_size: -; cdr3_length: 13; v_call: TRBV30; d_call: TRBD1; j_call: TRBJ2-2
cdr3_aa: CASGRGNTEAFF; cdr3_nt: TGTGCCAGCGGCAGGGGGAACACTGAAGCTTTCTTT; clone_size: -; cdr3_length: 12; v_call: TRBV27; d_call: -; j_call: TRBJ1-1
cdr3_aa: CASSYGQGRNQPQHF; cdr3_nt: TGTGCCAGCAGTTACGGACAGGGGCGCAATCAGCCCCAGCATTTT; clone_size: -; cdr3_length: 15; v_call: TRBV6-6; d_call: TRBD1; j_call: TRBJ1-5
cdr3_aa: CASKEANTGELFF; cdr3_nt: TGTGCCAGCAAGGAGGCGAACACCGGGGAGCTGTTTTTT; clone_size: -; cdr3_length: 13; v_call: TRBV9; d_call: -; j_call: TRBJ2-2